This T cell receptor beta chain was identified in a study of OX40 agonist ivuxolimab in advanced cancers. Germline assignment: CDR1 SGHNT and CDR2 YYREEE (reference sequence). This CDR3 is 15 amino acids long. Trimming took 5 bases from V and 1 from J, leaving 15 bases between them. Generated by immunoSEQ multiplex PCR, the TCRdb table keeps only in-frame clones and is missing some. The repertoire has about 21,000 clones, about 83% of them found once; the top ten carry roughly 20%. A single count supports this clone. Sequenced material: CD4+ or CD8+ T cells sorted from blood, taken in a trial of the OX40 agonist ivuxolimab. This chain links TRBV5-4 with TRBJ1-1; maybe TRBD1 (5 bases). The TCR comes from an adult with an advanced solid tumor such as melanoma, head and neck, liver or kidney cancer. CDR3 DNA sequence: TGTGCCAGCAGATTAGGTGACGGGGGGAACACTGAAGCTTTCTTT. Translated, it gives CASRLGDGGNTEAFF.